Detailed here is one T cell receptor beta chain. What antigen it recognizes has not been identified. Per-nucleotide qualities are absent, and no much larger clonotype sits a single base away. The collaborating institutions used their own protocols to collect whole blood in K2EDTA tubes. Collaborator samples were shipped for TCRbeta analysis as frozen whole blood, isolated PBMCs, or DNA extracted from either sample type. This sample was taken from a study of blood T cell repertoires in COVID-19 (dated by TCRdb to the early 2020s). Background on the whole study: Samples covering the acute and convalescent phases of COVID-19 were provided by collaborators in the United States, Italy and Spain. The material from the prospective study consisted of cDNA or gDNA derived from T cells, B-cell-depleted T cells, or PBMCs. The dataset comprised deeply sampled blood TCRbeta repertoires from subjects exposed to, actively infected with, or recovered from COVID-19. A freely available public database, intended as a resource for researchers studying the immune response to SARS-CoV-2, is where the repertoires were released. Samples came from the ongoing ImmuneRACE study (first 160 participants) plus 1,254 subjects from 6 global collaborators. A de-identified subject ID, COVID-19 status, age in years and sex were almost always included in the sample metadata. Where available, HLA class I and class II types were obtained from metadata supplied by the sample provider rather than from assay-based typing.

Broader findings and caveats from the paper: The amount of clinical and demographic metadata varied by source and participant and was provided uncurated.

V sheds 0 bases and J sheds 13 bases, leaving 18 bases between their ends. Reading from cysteine to phenylalanine, the CDR3 counts 14 amino acids. Left in the record is the CDR3 DNA by itself, 42 bases read in frame from the first base. The germline V gene (reference sequence) supplies CDR1 LNHNV and CDR2 YYDKDF. TCRbeta CDR3 regions were amplified from genomic DNA using the immunoSEQ Assay, a bias-controlled multiplex PCR. The published analysis was carried out like this. Within the assay, amplification of reference gene primers was used to estimate how many nucleated cells each sample contained. To quantify the absolute abundance of each unique TCRbeta CDR3 rearrangement, sequence reads were collapsed and filtered. For each sample, productive Simpson clonality was calculated as the square root of Simpson's diversity index over productive rearrangements. TCRdb carries this immuneACCESS record with in-frame sequences only. Its versions omit some clonotypes, under half of them owing to an unresolved V gene in the studies checked, with the rest unexplained. V, J and clone size reflect that table, while D and trimming were determined from the DNA. Here the sample has about 230,000 clones; around four fifths occur a single time. The ten top clones hold roughly 18% of the sample.

Sample: peripheral blood. The rearrangement joined TRBV15 to TRBJ1-1; a confident D gene designation cannot be given. This receptor was taken from a woman older than 75 with active or convalescent COVID-19. This receptor has the CDR3 CATSRDKAGGRDFF. The base sequence is TGTGCCACCAGCAGAGATAAGGCAGGAGGGCGTGATTTCTTT.